This TCR beta chain comes out of a study of T-cell memory formation after mild COVID-19. Points from the study as a whole: Cross-reactive memory appears to have joined, as suggested by some responding clones showing up in pre-infection memory. SARS-CoV-2 specificity of second-wave clones peaking day 37 was unconfirmed.

This clonotype was counted at least ten times. Its target is unknown. Researchers used 5'RACE with constant-segment primers to make TCR alpha and TCR beta cDNA libraries that carry sample barcodes and UMIs. MiXCR was run by TCRdb on the 5' RACE reads, yielding one entry per CDR3 protein. The sample includes 150,000 to 200,000 distinct CDR3 sequences, 13% to 15% of them seen just once. The CDR3 totals 14 residues. The germline CDR1 and CDR2 sequences are SEHNR and FQNEAQ (reference sequence). With 4 bases clipped from V and 3 bases from J, the junction kept 3 bases outside the gene matches. The chain links TRBV7-9 to TRBJ1-1; TRBD1 agrees at 9 bases. Sequencing was done on a sample of PBMCs or a T cell subset sorted from them (not recorded which). The receptor comes from an adult woman who had mild COVID-19 (a few samples of this study predate the infection). Cell type and time point are not known. The DNA of the CDR3 is TGTGCCAGCAGCTCCGGGACAGGGTACACTGAAGCTTTCTTT. Its protein product is CASSSGTGYTEAFF.